This record covers a single T cell receptor (beta chain). Its target is not known. The PCR ran on 60 Vbeta and 13 Jbeta primers. Data came from immunoSEQ multiplex PCR; TCRdb stores just in-frame clones and leaves some out. The profile shows some 150,000 clones, approximately 80% of them singletons. Regarding donors, all were healthy bone marrow donors. This entry belongs to a study of cytomegalovirus exposure and HLA in healthy donors. Findings and limits, study-wide: The classifier was said to identify cytomegalovirus status with high specificity and sensitivity.

Germline V lookup: CDR1 SGHRS, CDR2 YFSETQ. This CDR3 contains 16 residues. Trimming took 0 bases from V and 6 from J; bases not matched to a gene: 6. This clonotype was sampled from a female donor in good health and CMV-seropositive. The sample taken for sequencing was PBMCs. The genes are TRBV5-1 and TRBJ2-1; 10 nucleotides match TRBD2. The CDR3 sequence is CASSLAPSGGTNEQFF. The CDR3 bases are TGCGCCAGCAGCTTGGCCCCTAGCGGGGGTACCAATGAGCAGTTCTTC.